The 19 T cell receptor beta chains below were found in one sample sequenced in a study of shared clonotypes between healthy human individuals. This table comes from immunoSEQ multiplex PCR, and its TCRdb copy is limited to in-frame clones, with some not included. The table has hundreds of thousands of clones, about 96% seen once; the top ten hold about 0.057%. The sequenced material came from naive CD4+ T cells sorted from blood. The sample's subset: CD45RA+ positively selected. The receptor set was obtained from a woman between 25 and 40 years old in good health.

V is TRBV4-1 and J is TRBJ2-5; D is ambiguous. The CDR3 extends over 15 amino acids. The germline gives CDR1 MGHRA, CDR2 YSYEKL. V was trimmed by 0 bases and J by 2 bases, leaving 10 bases between them. CDR3 sequence reads: CASSQDSATQETQYF. CDR3 coding DNA: TGCGCCAGCAGCCAAGATTCCGCTACGCAAGAGACCCAGTACTTC.

The chain joins TRBV18 to TRBJ2-2, with a possible D match to TRBD1 (6 bases). Germline V lookup: CDR1 KGHSH, CDR2 LQKENI. V lost 3 bases to trimming and J lost 8 bases, with 16 bases between them. The CDR3 has 15 residues. The CDR3 sequence: CASSPLNPGAGELFF. CDR3 nucleotides: TGTGCCAGCTCACCCCTCAACCCAGGGGCGGGGGAGCTGTTTTTT. Together with reference TRBV18 and TRBJ2-2, the CDR3 gives the full variable domain: NAGVMQNPRHLVRRRGQEARLRCSPMKGHSHVYWYRQLPEEGLKFMVYLQKENIIDESGMPKERFSAEFPKEGPSILRIQQVVRGDSAAYFCASSPLNPGAGELFFGEGSRLTVL.

The chain employs TRBV5-8 and TRBJ1-5; D is uncertain. Germline V CDR1 and CDR2: SGHTS, YDEGEE. This CDR3 has 15 amino acids. V was pared by 0 bases and J by 4 bases, with 11 bases between. CDR3 protein: CASSLGPEVNQPQHF. The CDR3 nucleotides read TGTGCCAGCAGCTTGGGCCCAGAGGTAAATCAGCCCCAGCATTTT.

This rearrangement joins TRBV15 to TRBJ2-7; 12 bases line up with TRBD2. The J segment lost 7 bases and the V segment lost 2 bases, leaving 6 bases of the junction unmatched. Germline assignment: CDR1 LNHNV and CDR2 YYDKDF (reference sequence). CDR3 length: 15 amino acids. The CDR3 region has the DNA TGTGCCACCAGCAGAAGGACTAGCGGGACCTCGGAGCAGTACTTC. This gives the protein CATSRRTSGTSEQYF.

This sequence joins TRBV11-3 and TRBJ2-7; D is perhaps TRBD1 (6 bases). Germline lookup yields CDR1 SGHNT and CDR2 YENEEA. Trimming removed 1 base from V and 1 base from J, with 11 bases in between. This CDR3 comprises 15 residues. In nucleotides, the CDR3 is TGTGCCAGCAGCTTAGGGCAGGGGCGGTCCTACGAGCAGTACTTC. Its translation is CASSLGQGRSYEQYF.

The J gene is TRBJ1-2, the V gene TRBV2, with a tentative D call TRBD1 (5 bases). The V gene lost 5 bases and the J gene lost 4 bases, with 14 bases spanning the gap. This CDR3 comprises 14 residues. Germline CDR1 SNHLY, CDR2 FYNNEI. CDR3: CASSSDSTFYGYTF. CDR3 DNA sequence: TGTGCCAGCAGTTCCGACAGTACATTCTATGGCTACACCTTC.

The chain couples TRBV5-1 to TRBJ2-7; TRBD1 matches at 7 bases. V lost 4 bases and J lost 2; bases outside the gene matches: 15. Germline V lookup: CDR1 SGHRS, CDR2 YFSETQ. The CDR3 sequence is 17 residues long. CDR3 nucleotide sequence: TGCGCCAGCAGCCTCCCGGCCACGGGACAGACAGCCTACGAGCAGTACTTC. This codes for CASSLPATGQTAYEQYF. Together with reference TRBV5-1 and TRBJ2-7, the CDR3 gives the full variable domain: KAGVTQTPRYLIKTRGQQVTLSCSPISGHRSVSWYQQTPGQGLQFLFEYFSETQRNKGNFPGRFSGRQFSNSRSEMNVSTLELGDSALYLCASSLPATGQTAYEQYFGPGTRLTVT.

V and J are TRBV7-2 and TRBJ2-1; no reliable D call. V lost 3 bases to trimming and J lost 6 bases, with 3 bases between them. Germline V CDR1 and CDR2: SGHTA, FQGNSA. The CDR3 length is 11 residues. The CDR3 region is CASSFSNEQFF. The CDR3 DNA sequence: TGTGCCAGCAGCTTTAGCAATGAGCAGTTCTTC.

The CDR3 protein is CAISGFGTPNYGYTF. In nucleotides, the CDR3 is TGTGCCATCTCAGGGTTCGGTACTCCTAACTATGGCTACACCTTC. The chain joins TRBV10-3 to TRBJ1-2; possible D gene TRBD1, 5 bases. V was trimmed by 8 bases and J by 0 bases, leaving 16 bases between them. The germline V gene encodes CDR1 ENHRY and CDR2 SYGVKD. This CDR3 is built from 15 residues.

The rearrangement uses TRBV28 and TRBJ1-6; D remains ambiguous. The V gene's germline CDR1 is MDHEN and CDR2 SYDVKM. V gave up 6 bases and J gave up 8 bases, with 11 bases separating them. CDR3 length equals 13 residues. CDR3: CASRRQFDSPLHF. The CDR3 DNA reads as TGTGCCAGCAGGCGACAATTTGATTCACCCCTCCACTTT.

The chain combines TRBV6-1 with TRBJ1-5; D is possibly TRBD1 (6 bases). Germline CDR1 MNHNS, CDR2 SASEGT. The V end was cut by 2 bases, the J end by 0 bases, with 11 bases between. There are 16 residues in the CDR3. The CDR3, as DNA: TGTGCCAGCAGTGAAAGGGGGTTAGATAGCAATCAGCCCCAGCATTTT. Amino acid sequence: CASSERGLDSNQPQHF.

The V call is TRBV11-2, the J call TRBJ2-3; D remains unclear. This CDR3 comprises 12 residues. The germline gives CDR1 SGHAT, CDR2 FQNNGV. V lost 6 bases and J lost 0, with 4 bases in between. This CDR3 reads CASSPSTDTQYF. CDR3 coding DNA: TGTGCCAGCAGTCCAAGCACAGATACGCAGTATTTT.

The chain recombines TRBV5-1 with TRBJ2-7, with 9 bases aligning to TRBD1. The CDR3 contains 15 residues. The ends lost 2 bases at V and 3 bases at J; junction bases unmatched: 6. Germline CDR1 is SGHRS and CDR2 is YFSETQ. The CDR3 nucleotides read TGCGCCAGCAGCTTTTCGGGACAGGGAGTCTACGAGCAGTACTTC. Its translation is CASSFSGQGVYEQYF. The complete variable domain, with remaining parts taken from reference TRBV5-1 and TRBJ2-7, reads KAGVTQTPRYLIKTRGQQVTLSCSPISGHRSVSWYQQTPGQGLQFLFEYFSETQRNKGNFPGRFSGRQFSNSRSEMNVSTLELGDSALYLCASSFSGQGVYEQYFGPGTRLTVT.

The chain combines TRBV5-1 with TRBJ2-7; D gene ambiguous. Germline V gene sequence: CDR1 SGHRS, CDR2 YFSETQ. This CDR3 contains 11 residues. V lost 3 bases and J lost 3, with 4 bases in between. The CDR3 loop reads CASSSDYEQYF. Written as DNA, the CDR3 is TGCGCCAGCAGCTCGGACTACGAGCAGTACTTC.

This rearrangement joins TRBV30 to TRBJ2-3; no clear D. Between the trimmed V and J ends, which lost 0 bases and 2 bases, there was a span of 12 bases. This CDR3 has 15 residues. Germline V lookup: CDR1 GTSNPN, CDR2 SVGIG (reference sequence). This chain's CDR3 is CAWSVRRSLTDTQYF. CDR3 in DNA: TGTGCCTGGAGTGTAAGACGGTCCCTCACAGATACGCAGTATTTT.

The V call is TRBV19, the J call TRBJ1-5; a possible D gene is TRBD1 (5 bases). This CDR3 region has 16 residues. Germline CDR1 is LNHDA and CDR2 is SQIVND (reference sequence). V shed 4 bases and J shed 5 bases, with 18 bases lying between them. CDR3 region: CASSNLGQGFDQPQHF. The CDR3, as DNA: TGTGCCAGTAGTAACTTAGGTCAGGGTTTTGATCAGCCCCAGCATTTT.

The J gene is TRBJ1-5, the V gene TRBV19; a weak D match, TRBD1 (6 bases). Trimming shortened V by 6 bases and J by 2 bases, and 14 bases separated the two germline ends. This CDR3 is 15 amino acids long. Germline CDR1 and CDR2: LNHDA and SQIVND (reference sequence). CDR3 sequence reads: CASREDRGGNQPQHF. The DNA of the CDR3 is TGTGCCAGTAGGGAGGACAGAGGAGGCAATCAGCCCCAGCATTTT.

Concerning this clone itself: Within the sample, other DNA sequences also encode this same CDR3. In DNA form, the CDR3 reads TGTGCCAGCAGAACCGGGACTAGCGGTTCCTACGAGCAGTACTTC. Its translation: CASRTGTSGSYEQYF. V gene TRBV28 combines with J gene TRBJ2-7, with 11 nucleotides matching TRBD2. V was pared by 6 bases and J by 1 base, with 5 bases of the junction left unmatched. Germline V gene sequence: CDR1 MDHEN, CDR2 SYDVKM. The CDR3 is 15 amino acids.

The rearrangement joins TRBV7-9 to TRBJ1-2; D is ambiguous. V shed 2 bases and J shed 2 bases, with 9 bases lying between them. This CDR3 region has 14 residues. Germline V gene sequence: CDR1 SEHNR, CDR2 FQNEAQ (reference sequence). The CDR3 here is CASSLIRENYGYTF. The CDR3 coding sequence is TGTGCCAGCAGCTTAATTAGGGAGAACTATGGCTACACCTTC.